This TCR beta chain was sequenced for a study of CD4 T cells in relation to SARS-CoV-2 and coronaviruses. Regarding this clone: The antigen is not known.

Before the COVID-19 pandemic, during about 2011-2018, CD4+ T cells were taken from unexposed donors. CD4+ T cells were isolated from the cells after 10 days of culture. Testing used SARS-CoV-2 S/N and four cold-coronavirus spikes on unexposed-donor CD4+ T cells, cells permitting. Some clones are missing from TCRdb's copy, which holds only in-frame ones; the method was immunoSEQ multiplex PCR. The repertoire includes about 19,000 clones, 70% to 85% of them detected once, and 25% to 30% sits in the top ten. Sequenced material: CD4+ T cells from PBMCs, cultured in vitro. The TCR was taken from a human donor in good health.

The CDR3 region has the DNA TGCGCCAGCAGCTTCAGACAGGGCGGGCACACTGAAGCTTTCTTT. It specifies CASSFRQGGHTEAFF. The gene calls are TRBV5-1 and TRBJ1-1, with 7 bases fitting TRBD1. The CDR3 is made up of 15 amino acids. The V gene end was trimmed by 2 bases and the J gene end by 3 bases; junction bases not matched to a gene: 7. Germline V lookup: CDR1 SGHRS, CDR2 YFSETQ.